Here is one T cell receptor (beta chain) with its context. The data stem from a study of T cell changes during pregnancy in multiple sclerosis. Sequencing was performed with immunoSEQ multiplex PCR; in TCRdb, only in-frame clones are kept and a portion is missing. The sample has 79,000 or so clones; more than 90% are singletons. V lost 7 bases, J lost 3 bases, and 2 bases stayed unmatched. CDR1 and CDR2 from the germline V gene are LNHDA and SQIVND (reference sequence). CDR3 length: 13 residues. Sequencing was performed on CD4+ T cells from peripheral blood mononuclear cells, taken before pregnancy. The source is a female donor with multiple sclerosis, enrolled in a pregnancy study. The V gene is TRBV19, the J gene TRBJ1-4, with 7 bases lining up with TRBD1. The DNA for the CDR3 is TGTGCCAGTAAGGGACAGCCTAATGAAAAACTGTTTTTT. Residues: CASKGQPNEKLFF.